This T cell receptor (beta chain) stems from a study of tumor-infiltrating lymphocytes in primary liver carcinoma. About the research overall: Both sexes were represented among patients, who were 30 to 69 years old.

The input was 400 to 500 ng total RNA; TCR beta cDNA was made from it with a constant-region primer. Three rounds of nested multiplex PCR with slightly modified ARM-PCR produced TCR beta libraries. A C-beta reverse primer was combined with TRBV1-TRBV30 forward primers in the first two PCR rounds, and each round had around 10 cycles. TCRdb processed the multiplex PCR reads anew with MiXCR; each CDR3 protein has one entry. The sample consists of approximately 330,000 distinct CDR3 sequences, approximately 64% of them appearing once. The germline CDR1 and CDR2 sequences are MNHEY and SVGAGI. The CDR3 is 18 residues long. The ends lost 6 bases at V and 4 bases at J; junction bases unmatched: 15. The researchers obtained blood RNA from unsorted whole blood and also extracted germline DNA. In this sample, this clonotype turned up many times. Its antigen is unidentified. General study results and limits: Tumor top-250-clone fractions significantly exceeded those of blood (p = 0.039). The study used bulk unsorted samples and so did not compare CD4+ and CD8+ repertoires. For tumor-adjacent and tumor-blood pairs, overlap was less than that seen for tumor region pairs.

This TCR derives from a man aged 40-55 years with primary liver carcinoma and hepatitis B virus infection. This chain joins TRBV6-5 and TRBJ2-2, with TRBD2 identical over 9 bases. Sequenced: peripheral blood. The DNA of the CDR3 is TGTGCCAGCAGATTGGGCTTGCTAGCGGGAACGGGCACCGGGGAGCTGTTTTTT. Protein sequence: CASRLGLLAGTGTGELFF.